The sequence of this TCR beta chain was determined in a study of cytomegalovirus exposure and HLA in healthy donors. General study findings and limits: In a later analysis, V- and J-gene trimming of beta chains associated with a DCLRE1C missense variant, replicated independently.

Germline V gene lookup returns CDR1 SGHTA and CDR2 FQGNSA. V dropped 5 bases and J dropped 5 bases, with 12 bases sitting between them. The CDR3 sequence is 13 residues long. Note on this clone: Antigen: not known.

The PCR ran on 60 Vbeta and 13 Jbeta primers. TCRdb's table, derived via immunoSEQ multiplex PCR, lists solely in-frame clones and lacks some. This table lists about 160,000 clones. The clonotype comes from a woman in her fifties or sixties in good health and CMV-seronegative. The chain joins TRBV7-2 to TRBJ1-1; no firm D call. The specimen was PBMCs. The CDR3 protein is CASSQQTGTEAFF. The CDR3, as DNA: TGTGCCAGCAGCCAACAGACGGGGACTGAAGCTTTCTTT. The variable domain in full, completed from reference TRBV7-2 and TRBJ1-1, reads GAGVSQSPSNKVTEKGKDVELRCDPISGHTALYWYRQSLGQGLEFLIYFQGNSAPDKSGLPSDRFSAERTGGSVSTLTIQRTQQEDSAVYLCASSQQTGTEAFFGQGTRLTVV.